These 11 T cell receptor beta chains originate from one sample sequenced in a study of lymphopenia after photon versus proton radiotherapy. The protocol was immunoSEQ multiplex PCR, while the TCRdb copy is restricted to in-frame clones and leaves out a portion. The profile shows 50,000 or so clones, about 92% of them singletons. The input for sequencing was peripheral blood, taken from a patient treated with photon-based radiotherapy. The receptors shown here come from a woman aged 40 to 55 with cholangiocarcinoma.

The chain has TRBV28 and TRBJ1-2, with TRBD1 identical over 7 bases. The CDR3 contains 13 residues. Unmatched junction bases numbered 5, after V lost 2 bases and J lost 8 bases. Germline CDR1 and CDR2: MDHEN and SYDVKM. The CDR3 reads CASSLEGARGYTF. CDR3 DNA sequence: TGTGCCAGCAGTTTAGAGGGGGCGAGGGGCTACACCTTC.

V usage is TRBV6-1 and J usage is TRBJ1-3; D is uncertain. Trimming left V 7 bases short and J 0 bases short, with 13 bases between. Germline V CDR1 and CDR2: MNHNS, SASEGT. The length of the CDR3 is 15 residues. The CDR3 loop reads CASIIGPNSGNTIYF. CDR3 bases: TGTGCCAGCATCATAGGGCCGAACTCTGGAAACACCATATATTTT.

Here the CDR3 reads CASSVGTGSTDTQYF. Here the CDR3 DNA reads TGTGCCAGCAGCGTAGGTACGGGAAGCACAGATACGCAGTATTTT. The chain has TRBV9 and TRBJ2-3; D perhaps matches TRBD2 (5 bases). The CDR3 length is 15 residues. Trimming removed 0 bases at V and 0 bases at J, with 8 bases between. Per germline, CDR1 SGDLS and CDR2 YYNGEE.

CDR3 protein: CAWSVGGNTEAFF. DNA for the CDR3: TGTGCCTGGAGTGTGGGTGGGAACACTGAAGCTTTCTTT. The chain combines TRBV30 with TRBJ1-1; unclear D gene. This CDR3 comprises 13 residues. Per the germline V gene, CDR1 is GTSNPN and CDR2 is SVGIG (reference sequence). V shed 0 bases and J shed 1 base, with 6 bases lying between them.

The CDR3 loop is CASSESGRGLYEQYF. The DNA for the CDR3 is TGTGCCAGCAGTGAAAGCGGCAGGGGGCTCTACGAGCAGTACTTC. This chain uses TRBV2 with TRBJ2-7; 8 nucleotides align to TRBD1. Looked up from germline, CDR1 is SNHLY and CDR2 is FYNNEI. With V trimmed by 2 bases and J by 3 bases, 6 bases remained unmatched. CDR3 size: 15 residues.

This clone was picked up one time. V and J are TRBV5-5 and TRBJ1-5, with unresolved D. This CDR3 has 14 residues. V gave up 4 bases and J gave up 7 bases, with 15 bases separating them. Per germline, CDR1 SGHKS and CDR2 YYEKEE (reference sequence). CDR3 amino acids: CASSGGPRGQPQHF. The CDR3 nucleotides read TGTGCCAGCAGCGGTGGCCCGAGAGGACAGCCCCAGCATTTT.

This chain joins TRBV18 and TRBJ1-2; 8 bases line up with TRBD1. V dropped 0 bases and J dropped 7; count of bases not matched to a gene: 4. Looked up from germline, CDR1 is KGHSH and CDR2 is LQKENI. CDR3 length: 14 residues. The CDR3 is CASSPPQGAGGYTF. CDR3 nucleotides: TGTGCCAGCTCACCACCGCAGGGGGCAGGTGGCTACACCTTC.

The rearrangement uses TRBV7-6 and TRBJ2-1; D uncertain. The ends were cut back, 5 bases at V and 5 bases at J, with 4 bases in the middle. CDR1 SGHVS and CDR2 FNYEAQ come from the germline V gene. This CDR3 comprises 11 residues. The CDR3 DNA reads as TGTGCCAGCAGCCTCAACAATGAGCAGTTCTTC. It is translated as CASSLNNEQFF. The variable domain in full, with the rest retrieved from reference TRBV7-6 and TRBJ2-1, is GAGVSQSPRYKVTKRGQDVALRCDPISGHVSLYWYRQALGQGPEFLTYFNYEAQQDKSGLPNDRFSAERPEGSISTLTIQRTEQRDSAMYRCASSLNNEQFFGPGTRLTVL.

The rearrangement uses TRBV30 and TRBJ1-2; D might be TRBD1 (6 bases). Germline lookup yields CDR1 GTSNPN and CDR2 SVGIG (reference sequence). V was cut by 5 bases and J by 4 bases, with 11 bases left in between. The CDR3 loop spans 12 amino acids. The CDR3 bases are TGTGCCTGGGCAACAGGGATCTATGGCTACACCTTC. Its translation: CAWATGIYGYTF.

The rearrangement joins TRBV19 to TRBJ2-3; D perhaps matches TRBD1 (6 bases). Germline CDR1 is LNHDA and CDR2 is SQIVND (reference sequence). The CDR3 sequence is 16 residues long. The V end was cut by 3 bases, the J end by 5 bases, with 18 bases between. The CDR3 protein is CASSMDNRARGDTQYF. The CDR3 DNA follows: TGTGCCAGTAGTATGGACAACAGGGCTCGGGGAGATACGCAGTATTTT.

This chain connects TRBV20-1 to TRBJ1-1; D is possibly TRBD1 (5 bases). The CDR3 totals 11 residues. V gave up 6 bases and J gave up 7 bases, with 12 bases separating them. Germline V gene sequence: CDR1 DFQATT, CDR2 SNEGSKA (reference sequence). Written as DNA, the CDR3 is TGCAGTGCCACGGACACCCATGAAGCTTTCTTT. Translating it yields CSATDTHEAFF.